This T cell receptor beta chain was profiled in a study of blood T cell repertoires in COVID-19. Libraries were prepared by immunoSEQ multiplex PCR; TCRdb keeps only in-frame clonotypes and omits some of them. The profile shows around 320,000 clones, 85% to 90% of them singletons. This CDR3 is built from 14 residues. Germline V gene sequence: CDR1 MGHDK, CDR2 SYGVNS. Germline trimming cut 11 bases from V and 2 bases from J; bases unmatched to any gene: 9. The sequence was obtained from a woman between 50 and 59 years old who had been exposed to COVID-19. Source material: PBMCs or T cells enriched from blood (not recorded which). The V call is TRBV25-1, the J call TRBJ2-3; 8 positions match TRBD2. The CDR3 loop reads CASGGVPSTDTQYF. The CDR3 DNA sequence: TGTGCCTCGGGAGGGGTGCCCTCCACAGATACGCAGTATTTT.